The sequence of this TCR beta chain was determined in a study of blood T cell repertoires in COVID-19. Germline V gene data show CDR1 as MNHEY and CDR2 as SMNVEV (reference sequence). V gave up 2 bases and J gave up 0 bases, with 13 bases separating them. CDR3 length equals 16 residues. Using immunoSEQ multiplex PCR, the repertoire was profiled, and TCRdb retains in-frame clones only, with some absent. The table lists some 250,000 clones, more than 70% of them singletons. The receptor was derived from a woman between 18 and 29 years old with acute or convalescent COVID-19. The chain carries TRBV27 and TRBJ1-1; maybe TRBD1 (6 bases). Sequencing used peripheral blood. The CDR3 here is CASSLTRTAMNTEAFF. DNA of the CDR3: TGTGCCAGCAGTTTAACTAGGACAGCCATGAACACTGAAGCTTTCTTT.